The rows below give T cell receptor beta chains drawn from one sample of a study of blood T cell repertoires in COVID-19. Profiled with immunoSEQ multiplex PCR; TCRdb holds only in-frame clones, not every one. The data show 200,000 to 250,000 clones, over 60% seen once. The sample was peripheral blood. The receptors derive from a woman in her 70s with acute or convalescent COVID-19. Both conserved end residues are part of each CDR3. The order of the fields is clone size, J gene, V gene, D gene, CDR3 DNA, CDR3 protein. D genes are given only for firm matches. Only some rows state a clone size, as once, few, many or a class for expanded clones.

clone size: few
J gene: TRBJ1-2
V gene: TRBV9
D gene: TRBD1
CDR3 DNA: TGTGCCAGCAGCGTAGAAGGGACAGGGGTTGGCTACACCTTC
CDR3 protein: CASSVEGTGVGYTF

clone size: -
J gene: TRBJ1-5
V gene: TRBV6-5
D gene: -
CDR3 DNA: TGTGCCAGCAGTCGAGTGGGCCCCTTAGGGCCCCAGCATTTT
CDR3 protein: CASSRVGPLGPQHF

clone size: -
J gene: TRBJ2-5
V gene: TRBV15
D gene: -
CDR3 DNA: TGTGCCACCAGCAGAGAACAGGCAGAGACCCAGTACTTC
CDR3 protein: CATSREQAETQYF

clone size: -
J gene: TRBJ2-3
V gene: TRBV11-2
D gene: -
CDR3 DNA: TGTGCCAGCAGCCGCGGCGGGGACCTAAGCACAGATACGCAGTATTTT
CDR3 protein: CASSRGGDLSTDTQYF

clone size: -
J gene: TRBJ1-6
V gene: TRBV30
D gene: -
CDR3 DNA: TGTGCCTGGAGTGTAGAGACAGGCAATTCACCCCTCCACTTT
CDR3 protein: CAWSVETGNSPLHF

clone size: -
J gene: TRBJ1-1
V gene: TRBV30
D gene: TRBD1
CDR3 DNA: TGTGCCTGGAGGACAGGGAGTAAAGCTTTCTTT
CDR3 protein: CAWRTGSKAFF

clone size: few
J gene: TRBJ1-3
V gene: TRBV15
D gene: -
CDR3 DNA: TGTGCCACCTACTTGGGGGCCGGAAACACCATATATTTT
CDR3 protein: CATYLGAGNTIYF

clone size: -
J gene: TRBJ1-1
V gene: TRBV11-2
D gene: -
CDR3 DNA: TGTGCCAGCAGCTTAGTGGCCAGGGGAAAAGTGAACACTGAAGCTTTCTTT
CDR3 protein: CASSLVARGKVNTEAFF

clone size: -
J gene: TRBJ2-3
V gene: TRBV9
D gene: -
CDR3 DNA: TGTGCCAGCAGCGGCCGACAGATTACAAGCACAGATACGCAGTATTTT
CDR3 protein: CASSGRQITSTDTQYF

clone size: -
J gene: TRBJ1-5
V gene: TRBV4-1
D gene: TRBD1
CDR3 DNA: TGCGCCAACAGCCAAGGACAGGGCCTTCAGCCCCAGCATTTT
CDR3 protein: CANSQGQGLQPQHF

clone size: many
J gene: TRBJ2-7
V gene: TRBV4-1
D gene: TRBD2
CDR3 DNA: TGCGCCAGCAGCCAAGATCAAGCGGGGGGACTAGCGGGGTGGAGGCAGTACTTC
CDR3 protein: CASSQDQAGGLAGWRQYF

clone size: few
J gene: TRBJ1-1
V gene: TRBV29-1
D gene: TRBD1
CDR3 DNA: TGCAGCGTGCGACAGGGCTTCTGGAACACTGAAGCTTTCTTT
CDR3 protein: CSVRQGFWNTEAFF

clone size: once
J gene: TRBJ2-4
V gene: TRBV3-1/TRBV3-2
D gene: -
CDR3 DNA: TGTGCCAGCAGCCAGACGGGGGTAGCCAAAAACATTCAGTACTTC
CDR3 protein: CASSQTGVAKNIQYF

clone size: few
J gene: TRBJ1-5
V gene: TRBV19
D gene: -
CDR3 DNA: TGTGCCAGTACCCTCAGGTCCAGTCTCAATCAGCCCCAGCATTTT
CDR3 protein: CASTLRSSLNQPQHF

clone size: -
J gene: TRBJ2-5
V gene: TRBV25-1
D gene: TRBD2
CDR3 DNA: TGTGCCAGCAGTGATTTGGGGCGTAGCGGGGGAGAGGGAGAGACCCAGTACTTC
CDR3 protein: CASSDLGRSGGEGETQYF

clone size: -
J gene: TRBJ2-2
V gene: TRBV15
D gene: TRBD1
CDR3 DNA: TGTGCCACTCGGGCCGGGACAGGGGGTCTCACCGGGGAGCTGTTTTTT
CDR3 protein: CATRAGTGGLTGELFF

clone size: -
J gene: TRBJ2-3
V gene: TRBV19
D gene: TRBD2
CDR3 DNA: TGTGCCTCCCGGGGGGGGGCGACTAGCGCGGACATTAAGGATACGCAGTATTTT
CDR3 protein: CASRGGATSADIKDTQYF

clone size: once
J gene: TRBJ2-1
V gene: TRBV29-1
D gene: TRBD1
CDR3 DNA: TGCAGCGTTGGGGACAGAGGATCCTACAATGAGCAGTTCTTC
CDR3 protein: CSVGDRGSYNEQFF

clone size: once
J gene: TRBJ2-3
V gene: TRBV5-1
D gene: -
CDR3 DNA: TGCGCCAGCAGCTTGGTGGCGGAAGCGCAGTATTTT
CDR3 protein: CASSLVAEAQYF

clone size: -
J gene: TRBJ1-5
V gene: TRBV5-4
D gene: TRBD1
CDR3 DNA: TGTGCCAGCAGCTTGGGGACAGGGGATCAGCCCCAGCATTTT
CDR3 protein: CASSLGTGDQPQHF

clone size: -
J gene: TRBJ2-5
V gene: TRBV5-1
D gene: TRBD2
CDR3 DNA: TGCGCCAGCAGCCCGGGACTAGCGGTGGAGACCCAGTACTTC
CDR3 protein: CASSPGLAVETQYF

clone size: few
J gene: TRBJ1-1
V gene: TRBV30
D gene: -
CDR3 DNA: TGTGCCTGGAGTGTACGGGAGGACGGTGAAGCTTTCTTT
CDR3 protein: CAWSVREDGEAFF